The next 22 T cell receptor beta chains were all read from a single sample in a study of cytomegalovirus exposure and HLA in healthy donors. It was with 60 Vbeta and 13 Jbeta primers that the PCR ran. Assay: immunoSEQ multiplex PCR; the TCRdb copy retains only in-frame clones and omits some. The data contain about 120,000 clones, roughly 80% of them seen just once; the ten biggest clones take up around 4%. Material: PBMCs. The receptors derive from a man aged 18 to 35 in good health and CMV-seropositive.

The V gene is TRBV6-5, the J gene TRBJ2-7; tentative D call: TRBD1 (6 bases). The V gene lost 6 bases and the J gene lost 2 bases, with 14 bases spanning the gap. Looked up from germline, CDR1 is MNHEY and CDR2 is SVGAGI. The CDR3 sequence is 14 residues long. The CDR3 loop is CASRRTGTTYEQYF. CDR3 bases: TGTGCCAGCAGGCGAACCGGGACAACCTACGAGCAGTACTTC.

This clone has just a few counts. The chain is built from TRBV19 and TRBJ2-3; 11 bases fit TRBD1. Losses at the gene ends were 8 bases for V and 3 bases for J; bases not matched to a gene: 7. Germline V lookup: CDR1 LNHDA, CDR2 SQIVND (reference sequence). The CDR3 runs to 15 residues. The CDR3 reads CASSMGQGGTDTQYF. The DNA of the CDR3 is TGTGCCAGTTCGATGGGACAGGGGGGAACAGATACGCAGTATTTT.

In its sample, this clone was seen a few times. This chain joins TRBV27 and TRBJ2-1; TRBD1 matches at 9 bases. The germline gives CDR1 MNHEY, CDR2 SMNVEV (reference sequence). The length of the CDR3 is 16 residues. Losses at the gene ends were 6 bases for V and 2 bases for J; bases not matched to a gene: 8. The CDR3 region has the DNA TGTGCCAGCAGCTTGTACCGGGACAGGGCCTACAATGAGCAGTTCTTC. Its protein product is CASSLYRDRAYNEQFF.

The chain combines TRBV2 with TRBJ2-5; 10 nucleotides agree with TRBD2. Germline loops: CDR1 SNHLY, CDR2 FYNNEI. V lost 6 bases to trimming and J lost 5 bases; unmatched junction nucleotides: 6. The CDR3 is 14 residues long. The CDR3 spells CASRTPGLAETQYF. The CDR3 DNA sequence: TGTGCCAGCAGAACTCCGGGACTAGCGGAGACCCAGTACTTC.

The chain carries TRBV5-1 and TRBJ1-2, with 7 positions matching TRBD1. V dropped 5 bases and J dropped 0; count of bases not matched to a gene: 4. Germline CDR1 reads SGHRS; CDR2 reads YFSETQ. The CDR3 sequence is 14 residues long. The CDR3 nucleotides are TGCGCCAGCAGTTTGAGGGGGCCTAACTATGGCTACACCTTC. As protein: CASSLRGPNYGYTF.

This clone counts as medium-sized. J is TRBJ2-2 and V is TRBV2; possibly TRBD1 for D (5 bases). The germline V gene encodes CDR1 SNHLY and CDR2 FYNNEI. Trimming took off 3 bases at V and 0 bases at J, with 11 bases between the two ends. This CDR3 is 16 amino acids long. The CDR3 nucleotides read TGTGCCAGCAGTGAGACAGACCCCGCGAACACCGGGGAGCTGTTTTTT. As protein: CASSETDPANTGELFF.

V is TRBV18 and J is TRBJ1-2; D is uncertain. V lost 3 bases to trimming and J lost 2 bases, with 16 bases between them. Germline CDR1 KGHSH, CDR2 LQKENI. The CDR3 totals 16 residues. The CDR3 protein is CASSPLGFGENYGYTF. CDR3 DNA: TGTGCCAGCTCACCCCTTGGATTCGGGGAAAACTATGGCTACACCTTC.

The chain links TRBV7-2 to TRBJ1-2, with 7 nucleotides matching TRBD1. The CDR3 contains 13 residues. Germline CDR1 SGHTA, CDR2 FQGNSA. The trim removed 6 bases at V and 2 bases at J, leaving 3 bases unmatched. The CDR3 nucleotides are TGTGCCAGCAGGACAGGGATCAACTATGGCTACACCTTC. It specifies CASRTGINYGYTF.

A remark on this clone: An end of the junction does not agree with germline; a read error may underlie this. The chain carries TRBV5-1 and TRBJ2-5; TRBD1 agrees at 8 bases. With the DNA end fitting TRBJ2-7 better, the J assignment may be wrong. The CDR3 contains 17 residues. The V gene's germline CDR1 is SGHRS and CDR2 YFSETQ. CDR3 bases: TGCGCCAGCAGCTCTATTCCCGGACAGGGACATTCCTTCGAGCAGTACTTC. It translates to CASSSIPGQGHSFEQYF.

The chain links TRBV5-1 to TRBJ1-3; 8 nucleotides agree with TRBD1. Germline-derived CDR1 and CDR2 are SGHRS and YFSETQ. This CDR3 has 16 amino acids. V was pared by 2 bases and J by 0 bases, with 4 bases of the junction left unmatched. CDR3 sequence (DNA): TGCGCCAGCAGCTTACAGGGGGGACGCTCTGGAAACACCATATATTTT. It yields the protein CASSLQGGRSGNTIYF.

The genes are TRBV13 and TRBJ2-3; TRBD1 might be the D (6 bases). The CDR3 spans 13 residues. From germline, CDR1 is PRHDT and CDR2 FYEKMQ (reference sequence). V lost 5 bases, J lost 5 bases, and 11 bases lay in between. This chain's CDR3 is CASSITGRDTQYF. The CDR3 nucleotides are TGTGCCAGCAGCATTACAGGGAGAGATACGCAGTATTTT.

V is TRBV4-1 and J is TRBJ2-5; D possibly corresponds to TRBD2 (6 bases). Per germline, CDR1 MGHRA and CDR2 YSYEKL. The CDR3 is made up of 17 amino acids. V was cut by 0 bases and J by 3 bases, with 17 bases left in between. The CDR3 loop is CASSQEWPGLIKETQYF. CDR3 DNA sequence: TGCGCCAGCAGCCAAGAGTGGCCAGGACTAATTAAAGAGACCCAGTACTTC.

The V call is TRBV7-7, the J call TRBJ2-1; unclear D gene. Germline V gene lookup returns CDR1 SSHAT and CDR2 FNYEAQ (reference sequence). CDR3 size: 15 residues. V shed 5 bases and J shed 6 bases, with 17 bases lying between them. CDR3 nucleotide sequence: TGTGCCAGCAGCGCAGACACAGAGAGATTCAATGAGCAGTTCTTC. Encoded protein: CASSADTERFNEQFF.

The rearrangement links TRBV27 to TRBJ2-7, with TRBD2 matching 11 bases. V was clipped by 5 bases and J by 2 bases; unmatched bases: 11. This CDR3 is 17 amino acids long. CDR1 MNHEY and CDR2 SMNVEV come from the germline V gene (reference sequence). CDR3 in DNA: TGTGCCAGCAGTAACCCGCTCTTAGCGGGAGGGGCCTACGAGCAGTACTTC. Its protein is CASSNPLLAGGAYEQYF.

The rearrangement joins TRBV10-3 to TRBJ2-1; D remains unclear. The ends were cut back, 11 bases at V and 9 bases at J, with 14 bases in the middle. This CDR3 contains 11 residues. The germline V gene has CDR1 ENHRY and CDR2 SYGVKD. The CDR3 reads CALSSGVEQFF. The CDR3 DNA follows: TGTGCCCTCTCCTCGGGTGTTGAGCAGTTCTTC.

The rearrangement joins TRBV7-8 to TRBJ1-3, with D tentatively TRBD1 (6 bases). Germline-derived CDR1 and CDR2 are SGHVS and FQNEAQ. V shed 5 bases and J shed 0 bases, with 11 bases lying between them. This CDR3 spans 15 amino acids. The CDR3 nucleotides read TGTGCCAGCAGCAGAACAGGGCCCTCTGGAAACACCATATATTTT. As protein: CASSRTGPSGNTIYF.

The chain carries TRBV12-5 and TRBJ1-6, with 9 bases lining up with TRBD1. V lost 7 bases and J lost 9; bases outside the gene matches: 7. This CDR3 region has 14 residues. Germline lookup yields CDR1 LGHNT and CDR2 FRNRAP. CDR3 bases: TGTGCTAGTGCCTTGGGACAGGGATTTTCACCCCTCCACTTT. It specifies CASALGQGFSPLHF.

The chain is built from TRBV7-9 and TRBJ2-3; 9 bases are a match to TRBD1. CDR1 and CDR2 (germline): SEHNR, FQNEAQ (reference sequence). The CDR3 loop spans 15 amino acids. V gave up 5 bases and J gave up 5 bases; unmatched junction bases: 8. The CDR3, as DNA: TGTGCCAGCAGCCCCAGGACAGGGGTGGGAGATACGCAGTATTTT. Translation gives CASSPRTGVGDTQYF.

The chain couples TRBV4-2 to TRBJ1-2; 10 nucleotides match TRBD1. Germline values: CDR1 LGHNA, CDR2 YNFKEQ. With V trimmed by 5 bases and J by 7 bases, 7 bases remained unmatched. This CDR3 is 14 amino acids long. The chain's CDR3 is CASSDQTGGSGYTF. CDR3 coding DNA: TGTGCCAGCAGCGACCAGACAGGGGGCAGTGGCTACACCTTC.

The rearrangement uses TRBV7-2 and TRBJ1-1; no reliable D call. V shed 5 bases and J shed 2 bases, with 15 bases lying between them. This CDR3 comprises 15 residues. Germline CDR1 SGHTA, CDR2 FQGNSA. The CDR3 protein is CASSPYPGANTEAFF. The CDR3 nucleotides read TGTGCCAGCAGCCCCTACCCGGGAGCTAACACTGAAGCTTTCTTT.

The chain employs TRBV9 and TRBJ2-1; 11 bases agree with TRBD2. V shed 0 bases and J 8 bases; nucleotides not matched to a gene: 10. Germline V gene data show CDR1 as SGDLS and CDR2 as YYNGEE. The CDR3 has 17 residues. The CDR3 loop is CASSVVGSGGARDEQFF. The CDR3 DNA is TGTGCCAGCAGCGTAGTCGGTAGCGGGGGGGCTAGGGATGAGCAGTTCTTC. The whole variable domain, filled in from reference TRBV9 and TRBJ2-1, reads DSGVTQTPKHLITATGQRVTLRCSPRSGDLSVYWYQQSLDQGLQFLIQYYNGEERAKGNILERFSAQQFPDLHSELNLSSLELGDSALYFCASSVVGSGGARDEQFFGPGTRLTVL.

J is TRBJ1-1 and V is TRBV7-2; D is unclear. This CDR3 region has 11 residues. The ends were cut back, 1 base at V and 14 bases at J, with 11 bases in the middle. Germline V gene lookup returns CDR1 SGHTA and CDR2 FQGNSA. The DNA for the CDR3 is TGTGCCAGCAGCTTAGGCGGCGTGGCCTTCTTT. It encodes CASSLGGVAFF.